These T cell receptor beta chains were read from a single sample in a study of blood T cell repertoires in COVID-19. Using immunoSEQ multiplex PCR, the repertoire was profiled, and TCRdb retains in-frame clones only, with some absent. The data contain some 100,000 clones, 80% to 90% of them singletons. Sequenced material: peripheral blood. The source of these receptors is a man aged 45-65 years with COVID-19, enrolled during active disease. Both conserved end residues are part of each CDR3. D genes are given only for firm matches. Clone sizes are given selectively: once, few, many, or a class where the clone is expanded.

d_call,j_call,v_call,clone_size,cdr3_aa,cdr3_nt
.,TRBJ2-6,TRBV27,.,CASSLSVSSGANVLTF,TGTGCCAGCAGTTTATCGGTGAGCTCTGGGGCCAACGTCCTGACTTTC
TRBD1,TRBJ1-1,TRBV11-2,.,CASSLLGTGGTEAFF,TGTGCCAGCAGCTTATTAGGGACAGGGGGCACTGAAGCTTTCTTT
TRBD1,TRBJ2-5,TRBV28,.,CASSLFLGQGERAQETQYF,TGTGCCAGCAGTTTATTTCTCGGACAGGGTGAGAGGGCCCAAGAGACCCAGTACTTC
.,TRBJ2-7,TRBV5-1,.,CASSLDRASYEQYF,TGCGCCAGCAGCTTGGACAGGGCGTCCTACGAGCAGTACTTC
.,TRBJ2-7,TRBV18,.,CASSLQGGRVSVVEQYF,TGTGCCAGCTCACTTCAGGGGGGAAGGGTCTCCGTAGTGGAGCAGTACTTC
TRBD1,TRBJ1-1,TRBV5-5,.,CASSTPGQGEAFF,TGTGCCAGCAGCACCCCGGGACAGGGGGAAGCTTTCTTT
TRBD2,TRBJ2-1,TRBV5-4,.,CASSFGLGGGAGEQFF,TGTGCCAGCAGCTTCGGACTTGGCGGGGGGGCCGGTGAGCAGTTCTTC
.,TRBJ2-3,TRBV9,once,CASSAIPTSTDTQYF,TGTGCCAGCAGCGCCATCCCTACTAGCACAGATACGCAGTATTTT
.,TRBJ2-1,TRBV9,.,CASSVGTGGANSYNEQFF,TGTGCCAGCAGCGTAGGCACAGGGGGGGCTAACTCCTACAATGAGCAGTTCTTC
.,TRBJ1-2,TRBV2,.,CASGAGGINYGYTF,TGTGCCAGCGGGGCGGGGGGAATTAACTATGGCTACACCTTC
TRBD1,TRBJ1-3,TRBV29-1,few,CSVEMGVKTGLYSGNTIYF,TGCAGCGTTGAAATGGGGGTGAAGACAGGGCTCTACTCTGGAAACACCATATATTTT
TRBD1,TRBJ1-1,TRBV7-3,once,CASSSGQAGTEAFF,TGTGCCAGCAGCTCGGGACAGGCCGGCACTGAAGCTTTCTTT
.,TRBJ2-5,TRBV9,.,CASSVAPTEQETQYF,TGTGCCAGCAGCGTAGCCCCGACAGAACAAGAGACCCAGTACTTC
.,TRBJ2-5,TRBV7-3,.,CASSLIADKQETQYF,TGTGCCAGCAGCTTAATTGCGGATAAACAAGAGACCCAGTACTTC
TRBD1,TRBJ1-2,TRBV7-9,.,CASGTGYGYTF,TGTGCCAGCGGGACAGGTTATGGCTACACCTTC